The present T cell receptor (beta chain) was sequenced within a study of T cell responses to AZD1222 COVID-19 vaccine. The assay was immunoSEQ multiplex PCR, and TCRdb's table has in-frame clones only and misses some. The table shows roughly 120,000 clones, with 80% to 90% occurring only once. Germline V gene lookup returns CDR1 MNHEY and CDR2 SMNVEV (reference sequence). This CDR3 region has 14 residues. The V gene lost 0 bases and the J gene lost 2 bases, with 6 bases spanning the gap. The sequencing here drew on peripheral blood, taken on day 0 of MenACWY control vaccination. The clonotype comes from an adult in good health. The chain recombines TRBV27 with TRBJ2-3; D call uncertain. The CDR3 nucleotides are TGTGCCAGCAGTTTATCTTCCTACACAGATACGCAGTATTTT. Protein: CASSLSSYTDTQYF.